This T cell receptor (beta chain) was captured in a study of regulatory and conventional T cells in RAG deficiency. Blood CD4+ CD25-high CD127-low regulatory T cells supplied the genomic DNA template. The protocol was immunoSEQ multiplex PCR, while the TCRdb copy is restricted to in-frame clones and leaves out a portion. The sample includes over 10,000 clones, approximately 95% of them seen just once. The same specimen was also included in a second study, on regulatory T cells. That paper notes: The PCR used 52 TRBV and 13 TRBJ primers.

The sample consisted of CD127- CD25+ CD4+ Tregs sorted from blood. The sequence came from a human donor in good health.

The CDR3 region has the DNA TGTGCCAGCAGCTTAGTAAAGTGGCTCGGGACAGACTCCTACGAGCAGTACTTC. Its protein is CASSLVKWLGTDSYEQYF. V usage is TRBV7-9 and J usage is TRBJ2-7; 7 bases are a match to TRBD1. The CDR3 runs 18 residues. V trimming: 1 base; J trimming: 0 bases; junction bases outside the gene matches: 12. Germline V gives CDR1 SEHNR, CDR2 FQNEAQ (reference sequence).